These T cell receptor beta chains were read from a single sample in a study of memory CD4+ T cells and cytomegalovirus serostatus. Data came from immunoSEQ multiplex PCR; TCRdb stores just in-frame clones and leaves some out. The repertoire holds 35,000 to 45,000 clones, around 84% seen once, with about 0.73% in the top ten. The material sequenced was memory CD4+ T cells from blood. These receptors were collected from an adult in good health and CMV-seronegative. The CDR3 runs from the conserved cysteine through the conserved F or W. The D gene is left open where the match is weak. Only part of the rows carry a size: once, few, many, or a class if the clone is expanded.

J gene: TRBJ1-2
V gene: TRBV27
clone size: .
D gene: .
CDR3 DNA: TGTGCCAGCACCGAGGGTACAGGTTCTAATGGCTACACCTTC
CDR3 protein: CASTEGTGSNGYTF

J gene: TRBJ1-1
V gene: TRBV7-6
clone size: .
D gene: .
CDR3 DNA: TGTGCCAGCAGCTTAGTTGGGGGGGACACTGAAGCTTTCTTT
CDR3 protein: CASSLVGGDTEAFF

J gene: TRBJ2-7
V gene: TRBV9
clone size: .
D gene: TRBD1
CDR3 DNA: TGTGCCAGCAGCTCCGGCGACAGGGCTCACGAGCAGTACTTC
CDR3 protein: CASSSGDRAHEQYF

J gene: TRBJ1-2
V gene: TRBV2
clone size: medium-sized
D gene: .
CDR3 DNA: TGTGCCAGCAGTGAAGCGGTATATGGCTACACCTTC
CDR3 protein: CASSEAVYGYTF

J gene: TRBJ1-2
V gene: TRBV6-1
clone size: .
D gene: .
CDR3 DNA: TGTGCCAGCAGTGAGAGGGGCCTCTATGGCTACACCTTC
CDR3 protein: CASSERGLYGYTF

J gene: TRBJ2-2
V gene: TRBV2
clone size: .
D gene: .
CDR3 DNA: TGTGCCAGCAGTGAGCGACAGGCGAACACCGGGGAGCTGTTTTTT
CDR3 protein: CASSERQANTGELFF

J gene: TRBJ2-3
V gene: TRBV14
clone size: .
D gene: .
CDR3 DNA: TGTGCCAGCAGCCAAAGGACCGTTAGCACAGATACGCAGTATTTT
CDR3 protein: CASSQRTVSTDTQYF

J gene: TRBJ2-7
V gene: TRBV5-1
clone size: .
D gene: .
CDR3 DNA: TGCGCCAGCAGCTTTCAGGGCAACTACGAGCAGTACTTC
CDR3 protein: CASSFQGNYEQYF

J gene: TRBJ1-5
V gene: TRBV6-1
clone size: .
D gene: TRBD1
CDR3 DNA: TGTGCCAGCAGTGAGGGCGGACAGGGTCATCAGCCCCAGCATTTT
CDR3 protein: CASSEGGQGHQPQHF

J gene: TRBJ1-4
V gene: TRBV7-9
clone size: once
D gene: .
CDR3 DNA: TGTGCCAGCAGCTTAGAATCAGGCTTTAATGAAAAACTGTTTTTT
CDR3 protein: CASSLESGFNEKLFF

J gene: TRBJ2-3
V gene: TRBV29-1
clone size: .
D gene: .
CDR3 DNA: TGCAGCGTTGATGGGACGGGCCCAGATACGCAGTATTTT
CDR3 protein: CSVDGTGPDTQYF

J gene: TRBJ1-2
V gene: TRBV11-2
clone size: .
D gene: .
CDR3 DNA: TGTGCCAGCAGCACCGACACGATCTATGGCTACACCTTC
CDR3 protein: CASSTDTIYGYTF

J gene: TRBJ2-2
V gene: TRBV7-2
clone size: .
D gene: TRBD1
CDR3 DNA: TGTGCCAGCAGCTTCCGGGGGACAGGGGTGACCGGGGAGCTGTTTTTT
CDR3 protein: CASSFRGTGVTGELFF

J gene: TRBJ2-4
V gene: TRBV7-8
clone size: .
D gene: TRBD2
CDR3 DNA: TGTGCCAGCAGCCCAGCGGGGCGGGGGAAAAACATTCAGTACTTC
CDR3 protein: CASSPAGRGKNIQYF

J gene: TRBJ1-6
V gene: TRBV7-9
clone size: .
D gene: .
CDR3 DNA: TGTGCCAGCAGCTCGAATCAGGCAGACTATAATTCACCCCTCCACTTT
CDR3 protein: CASSSNQADYNSPLHF

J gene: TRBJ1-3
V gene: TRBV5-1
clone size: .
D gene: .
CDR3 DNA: TGCGCCAGCAGCTTGGATCTGATTTCTGGAAACACCATATATTTT
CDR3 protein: CASSLDLISGNTIYF

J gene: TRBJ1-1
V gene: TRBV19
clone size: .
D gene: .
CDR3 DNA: TGTGCCAGTAGTATAACTCTCCAGGGCCGACCTGAAGCTTTCTTT
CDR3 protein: CASSITLQGRPEAFF

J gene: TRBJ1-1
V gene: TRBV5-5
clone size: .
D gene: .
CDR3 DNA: TGTGCCAGCAGCGTTCCGGGCCCTAGCATGAACACTGAAGCTTTCTTT
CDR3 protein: CASSVPGPSMNTEAFF

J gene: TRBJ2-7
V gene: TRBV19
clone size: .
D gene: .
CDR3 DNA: TGTGCCAGTAGTATAGGGGCTCGGGACGGATCCTCCTACGAGCAGTACTTC
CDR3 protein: CASSIGARDGSSYEQYF

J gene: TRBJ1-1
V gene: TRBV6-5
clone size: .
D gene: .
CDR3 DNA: TGTGCCAGCAGTTACATTAGGAACACTGAAGCTTTCTTT
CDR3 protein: CASSYIRNTEAFF

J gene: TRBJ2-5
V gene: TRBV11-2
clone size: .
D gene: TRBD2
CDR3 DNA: TGTGCCAGCAGCTCTAATAGCGGGGGGGAGACCCAGTACTTC
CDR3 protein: CASSSNSGGETQYF

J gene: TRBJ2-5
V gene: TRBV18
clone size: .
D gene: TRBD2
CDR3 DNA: TGTGCCAGCTCACCACCCTCTCGGCGGGGGGGCCTTAGTGAGACCCAGTACTTC
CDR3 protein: CASSPPSRRGGLSETQYF

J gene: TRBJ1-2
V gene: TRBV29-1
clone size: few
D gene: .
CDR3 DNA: TGCAGCGTATCAGCGAACTATGGCTACACCTTC
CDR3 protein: CSVSANYGYTF

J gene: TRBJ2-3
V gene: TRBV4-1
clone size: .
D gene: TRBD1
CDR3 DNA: TGCGCCAGCAGCCATCCCGCCCGACAGGGGGCGCGGACAGATACGCAGTATTTT
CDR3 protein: CASSHPARQGARTDTQYF

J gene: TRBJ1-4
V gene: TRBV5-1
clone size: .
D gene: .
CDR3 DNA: TGCGCCAGCAGCCCGCCGGGGGGGACTAATGAAAAACTGTTTTTT
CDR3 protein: CASSPPGGTNEKLFF

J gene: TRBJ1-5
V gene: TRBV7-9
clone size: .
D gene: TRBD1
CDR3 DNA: TGTGCCAGCAGCTTAGGGGCAGGGGGACGAATGGGCAATCAGCCCCAGCATTTT
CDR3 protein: CASSLGAGGRMGNQPQHF

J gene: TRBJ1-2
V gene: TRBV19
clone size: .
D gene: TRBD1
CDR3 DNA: TGTGCCAGTAGTCCTAGACAGGGACTGAGTGGCTACACCTTC
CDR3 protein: CASSPRQGLSGYTF

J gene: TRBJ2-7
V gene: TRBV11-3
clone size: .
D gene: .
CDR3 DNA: TGTGCCAGCAGCCCCACGACAGTTGCCGCCGAGCAGTACTTC
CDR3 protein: CASSPTTVAAEQYF

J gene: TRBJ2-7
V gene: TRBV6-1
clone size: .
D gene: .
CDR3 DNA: TGTGCCAGCAGTGAAGGGCGGGACTGGTTCTACGAGCAGTACTTC
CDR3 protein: CASSEGRDWFYEQYF

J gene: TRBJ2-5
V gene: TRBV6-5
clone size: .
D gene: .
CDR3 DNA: TGTGCCAGCAGTGCCAGGGAGGAGACCCAGTACTTC
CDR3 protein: CASSAREETQYF

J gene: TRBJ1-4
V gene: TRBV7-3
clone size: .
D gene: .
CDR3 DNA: TGTGCCAGCAGCCCCGGACAAGCTCAGAATGAAAAACTGTTTTTT
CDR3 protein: CASSPGQAQNEKLFF

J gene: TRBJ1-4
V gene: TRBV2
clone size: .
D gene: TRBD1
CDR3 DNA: TGTGCCAGCAGGAGGACCGGGACAGGGGGTTTTTCGGGGGAAAAACTGTTTTTT
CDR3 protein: CASRRTGTGGFSGEKLFF

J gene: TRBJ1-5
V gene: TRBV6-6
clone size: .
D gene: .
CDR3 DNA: TGTGCCAGCAGCCAGGGTTCCCAGCCCCAGCATTTT
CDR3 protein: CASSQGSQPQHF

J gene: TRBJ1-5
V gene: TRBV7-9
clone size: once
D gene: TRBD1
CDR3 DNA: TGTGCCAGCAGCTTAACGACAGGGGACAATCAGCCCCAGCATTTT
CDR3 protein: CASSLTTGDNQPQHF

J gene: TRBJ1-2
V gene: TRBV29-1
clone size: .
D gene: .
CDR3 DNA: TGCAGCGTTGGGGAGGGAAAGGGGTATGGCTACACCTTC
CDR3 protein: CSVGEGKGYGYTF

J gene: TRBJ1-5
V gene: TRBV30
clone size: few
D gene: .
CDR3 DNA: TGTGCCTGGGATTCAGGGACTAATCAGCCCCAGCATTTT
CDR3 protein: CAWDSGTNQPQHF